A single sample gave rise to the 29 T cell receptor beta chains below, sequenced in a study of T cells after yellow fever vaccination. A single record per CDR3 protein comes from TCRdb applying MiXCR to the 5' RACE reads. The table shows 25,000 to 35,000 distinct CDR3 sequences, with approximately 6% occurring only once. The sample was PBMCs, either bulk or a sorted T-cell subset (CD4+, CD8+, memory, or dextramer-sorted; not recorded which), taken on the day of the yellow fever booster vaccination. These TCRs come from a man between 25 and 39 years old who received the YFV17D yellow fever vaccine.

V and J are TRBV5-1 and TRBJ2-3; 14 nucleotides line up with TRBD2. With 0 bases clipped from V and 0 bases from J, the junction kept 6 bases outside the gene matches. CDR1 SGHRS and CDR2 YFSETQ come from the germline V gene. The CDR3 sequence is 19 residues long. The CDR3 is CASSLVGTSGSSSTDTQYF. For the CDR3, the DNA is TGCGCCAGCAGCTTGGTCGGGACTAGCGGGAGTTCTAGCACAGATACGCAGTATTTT.

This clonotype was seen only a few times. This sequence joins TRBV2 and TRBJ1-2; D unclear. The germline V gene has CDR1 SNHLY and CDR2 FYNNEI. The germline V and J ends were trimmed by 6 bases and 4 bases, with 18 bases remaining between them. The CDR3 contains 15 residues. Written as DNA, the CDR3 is TGTGCCAGCAGCGTAAGCGACGCCCCTCCCTATGGCTACACCTTC. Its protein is CASSVSDAPPYGYTF.

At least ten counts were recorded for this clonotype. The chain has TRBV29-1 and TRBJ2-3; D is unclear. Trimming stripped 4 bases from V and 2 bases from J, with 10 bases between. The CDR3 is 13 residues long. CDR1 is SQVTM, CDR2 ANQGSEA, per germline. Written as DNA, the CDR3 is TGCAGCGTTGTTAGCTGGGACACAGATACGCAGTATTTT. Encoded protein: CSVVSWDTDTQYF.

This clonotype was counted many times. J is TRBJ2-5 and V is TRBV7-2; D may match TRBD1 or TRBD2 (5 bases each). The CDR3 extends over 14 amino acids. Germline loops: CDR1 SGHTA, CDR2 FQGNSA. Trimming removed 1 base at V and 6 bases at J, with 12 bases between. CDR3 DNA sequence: TGTGCCAGCAGCTTAGAGGGGACCCCCAAGACCCAGTACTTC. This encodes CASSLEGTPKTQYF.

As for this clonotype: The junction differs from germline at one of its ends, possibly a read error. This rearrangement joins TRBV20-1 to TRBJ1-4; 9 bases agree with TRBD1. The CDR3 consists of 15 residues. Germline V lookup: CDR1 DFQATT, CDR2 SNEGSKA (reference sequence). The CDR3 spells CCARDRTGENEKLFF. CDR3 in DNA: TGCTGTGCTAGGGATCGGACAGGGGAAAATGAAAAACTGTTTTTT.

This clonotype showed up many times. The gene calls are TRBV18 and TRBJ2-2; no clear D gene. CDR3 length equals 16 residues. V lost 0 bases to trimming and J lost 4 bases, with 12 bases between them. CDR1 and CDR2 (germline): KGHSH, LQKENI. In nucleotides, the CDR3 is TGTGCCAGCTCACCACCGTCCAATTGGGGCACCGGGGAGCTGTTTTTT. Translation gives CASSPPSNWGTGELFF.

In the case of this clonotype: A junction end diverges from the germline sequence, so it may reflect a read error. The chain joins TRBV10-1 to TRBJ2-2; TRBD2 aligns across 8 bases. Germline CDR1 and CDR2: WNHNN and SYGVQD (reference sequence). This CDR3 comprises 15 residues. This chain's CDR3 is CASSALAENNGELFF. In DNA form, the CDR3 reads TGCGCCAGCAGCGCACTAGCGGAGAACAACGGGGAGCTGTTTTTT.

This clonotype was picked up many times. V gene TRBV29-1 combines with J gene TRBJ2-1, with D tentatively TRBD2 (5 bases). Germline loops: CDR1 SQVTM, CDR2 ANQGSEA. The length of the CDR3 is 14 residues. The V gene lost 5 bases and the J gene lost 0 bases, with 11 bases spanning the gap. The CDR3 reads CSVPSGSSYNEQFF. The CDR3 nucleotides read TGCAGCGTTCCAAGCGGCTCCTCCTACAATGAGCAGTTCTTC.

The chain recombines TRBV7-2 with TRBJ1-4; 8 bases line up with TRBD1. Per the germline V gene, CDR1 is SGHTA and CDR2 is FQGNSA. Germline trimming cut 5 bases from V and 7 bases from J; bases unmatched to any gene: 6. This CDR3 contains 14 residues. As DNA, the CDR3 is TGTGCCAGCAGCCAACGGACAGGGAGTGAAAAACTGTTTTTT. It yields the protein CASSQRTGSEKLFF.

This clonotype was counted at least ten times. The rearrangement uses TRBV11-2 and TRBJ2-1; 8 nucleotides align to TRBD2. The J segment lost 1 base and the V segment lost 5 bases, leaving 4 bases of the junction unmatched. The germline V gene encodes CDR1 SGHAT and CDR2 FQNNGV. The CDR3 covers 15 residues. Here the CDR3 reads CASSRAGASYNEQFF. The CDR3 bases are TGTGCCAGCAGCCGAGCGGGAGCGTCCTACAATGAGCAGTTCTTC.

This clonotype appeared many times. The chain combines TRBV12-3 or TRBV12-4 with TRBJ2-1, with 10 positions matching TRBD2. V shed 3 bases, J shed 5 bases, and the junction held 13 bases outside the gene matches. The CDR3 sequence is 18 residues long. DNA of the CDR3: TGTGCCAGCAGTTTTCGGTCTTCTAGCGGGAGTCTCCACAATGAGCAGTTCTTC. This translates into CASSFRSSSGSLHNEQFF.

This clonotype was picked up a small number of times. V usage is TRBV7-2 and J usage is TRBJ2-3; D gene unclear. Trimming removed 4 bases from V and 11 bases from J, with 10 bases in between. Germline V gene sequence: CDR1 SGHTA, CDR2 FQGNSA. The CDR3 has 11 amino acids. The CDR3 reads CASSSNRVQYF. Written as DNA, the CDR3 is TGTGCCAGCAGCTCGAATAGGGTGCAGTATTTT.

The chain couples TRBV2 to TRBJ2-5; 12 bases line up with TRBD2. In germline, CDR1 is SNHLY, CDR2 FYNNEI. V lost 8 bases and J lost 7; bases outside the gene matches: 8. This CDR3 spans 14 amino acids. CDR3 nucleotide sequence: TGTGCCAGCGGCCGGACTAGCGGGATGGGGACCCAGTACTTC. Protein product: CASGRTSGMGTQYF.

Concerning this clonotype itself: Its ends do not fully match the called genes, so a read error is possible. The CDR3 reads CRATPDGSYEQYF. The CDR3 region has the DNA TGCAGAGCTACCCCGGACGGATCCTACGAGCAGTACTTC. The J gene is TRBJ2-7, the V gene TRBV20-1; D is unresolved. In germline, CDR1 is DFQATT, CDR2 SNEGSKA (reference sequence). The CDR3 runs 13 residues.

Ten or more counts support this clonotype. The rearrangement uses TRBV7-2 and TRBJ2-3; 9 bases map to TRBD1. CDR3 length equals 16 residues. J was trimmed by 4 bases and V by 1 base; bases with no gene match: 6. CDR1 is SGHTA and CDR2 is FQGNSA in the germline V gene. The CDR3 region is CASSLGDRAMADTQYF. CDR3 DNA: TGTGCCAGCAGCTTAGGGGACAGGGCCATGGCAGATACGCAGTATTTT. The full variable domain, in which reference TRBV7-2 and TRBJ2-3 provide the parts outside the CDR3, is GAGVSQSPSNKVTEKGKDVELRCDPISGHTALYWYRQSLGQGLEFLIYFQGNSAPDKSGLPSDRFSAERTGGSVSTLTIQRTQQEDSAVYLCASSLGDRAMADTQYFGPGTRLTVL.

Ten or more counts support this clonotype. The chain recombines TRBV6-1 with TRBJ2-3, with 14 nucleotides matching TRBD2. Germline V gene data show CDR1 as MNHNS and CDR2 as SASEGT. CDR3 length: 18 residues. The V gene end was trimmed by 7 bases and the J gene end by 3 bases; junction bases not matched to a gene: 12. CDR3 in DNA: TGTGCCAGCACTGACCCCGGGACTAGCGGGAGTAGGACAGATACGCAGTATTTT. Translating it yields CASTDPGTSGSRTDTQYF.

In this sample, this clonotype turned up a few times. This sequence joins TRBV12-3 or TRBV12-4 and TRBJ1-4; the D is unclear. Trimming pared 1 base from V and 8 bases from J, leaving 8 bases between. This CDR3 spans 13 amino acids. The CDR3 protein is CASSLGTGEKLFF. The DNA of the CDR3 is TGTGCCAGCAGTTTAGGAACCGGGGAAAAACTGTTTTTT.

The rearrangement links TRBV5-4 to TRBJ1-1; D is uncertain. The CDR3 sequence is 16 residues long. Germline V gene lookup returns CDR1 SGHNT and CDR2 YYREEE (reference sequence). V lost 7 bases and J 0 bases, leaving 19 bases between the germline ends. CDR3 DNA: TGTGCCAGCCTCGAAAACAGCGAAAACTTGAACACTGAAGCTTTCTTT. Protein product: CASLENSENLNTEAFF.

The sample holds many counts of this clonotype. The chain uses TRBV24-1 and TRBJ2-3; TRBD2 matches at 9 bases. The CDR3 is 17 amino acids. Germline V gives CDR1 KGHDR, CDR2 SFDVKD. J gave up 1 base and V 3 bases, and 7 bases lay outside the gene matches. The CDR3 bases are TGTGCCACCAGTGATCCGAAGTTAGCGGGGGGCACAGATACGCAGTATTTT. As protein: CATSDPKLAGGTDTQYF.

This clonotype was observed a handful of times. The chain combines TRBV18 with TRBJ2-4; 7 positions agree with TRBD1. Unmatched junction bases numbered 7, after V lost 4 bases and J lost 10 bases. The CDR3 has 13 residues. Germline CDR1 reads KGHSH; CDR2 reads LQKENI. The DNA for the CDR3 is TGTGCCAGCTCACTTCGACAGGGTGAGATTCAGTACTTC. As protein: CASSLRQGEIQYF.

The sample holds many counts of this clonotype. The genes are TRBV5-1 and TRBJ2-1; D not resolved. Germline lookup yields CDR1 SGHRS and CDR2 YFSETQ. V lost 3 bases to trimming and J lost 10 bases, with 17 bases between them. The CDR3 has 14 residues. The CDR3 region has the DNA TGCGCCAGCAGCTCCGCGGCCGAGGACGAGGAGCAGTTCTTC. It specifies CASSSAAEDEEQFF.

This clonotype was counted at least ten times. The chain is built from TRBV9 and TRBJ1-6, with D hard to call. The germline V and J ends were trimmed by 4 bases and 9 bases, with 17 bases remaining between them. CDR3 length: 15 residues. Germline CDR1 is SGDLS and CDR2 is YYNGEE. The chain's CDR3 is CASSPDVPAGSPLHF. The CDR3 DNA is TGTGCCAGCAGCCCAGATGTCCCGGCGGGTTCACCCCTCCACTTT.

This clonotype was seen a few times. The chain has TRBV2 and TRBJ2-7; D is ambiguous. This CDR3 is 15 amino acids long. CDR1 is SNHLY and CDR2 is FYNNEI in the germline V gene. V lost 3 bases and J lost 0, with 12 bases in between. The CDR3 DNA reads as TGTGCCAGCAGTGAGATCATTCTCCGCTCCTACGAGCAGTACTTC. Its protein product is CASSEIILRSYEQYF. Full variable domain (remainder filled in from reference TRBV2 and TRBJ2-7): EPEVTQTPSHQVTQMGQEVILRCVPISNHLYFYWYRQILGQKVEFLVSFYNNEISEKSEIFDDQFSVERPDGSNFTLKIRSTKLEDSAMYFCASSEIILRSYEQYFGPGTRLTVT.

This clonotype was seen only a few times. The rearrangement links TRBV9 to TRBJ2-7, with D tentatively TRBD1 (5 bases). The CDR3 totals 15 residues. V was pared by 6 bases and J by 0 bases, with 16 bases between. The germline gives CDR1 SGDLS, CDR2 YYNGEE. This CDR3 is CASTLGSDSSYEQYF. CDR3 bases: TGTGCCAGCACCCTTGGCAGCGACAGCTCCTACGAGCAGTACTTC.

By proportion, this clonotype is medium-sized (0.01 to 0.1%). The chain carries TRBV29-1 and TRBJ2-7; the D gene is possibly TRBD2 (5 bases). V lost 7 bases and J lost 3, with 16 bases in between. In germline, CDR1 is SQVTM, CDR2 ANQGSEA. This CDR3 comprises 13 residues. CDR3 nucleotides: TGCAGCGGGTATAGCCTGGGGAGCTACGAGCAGTACTTC. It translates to CSGYSLGSYEQYF.

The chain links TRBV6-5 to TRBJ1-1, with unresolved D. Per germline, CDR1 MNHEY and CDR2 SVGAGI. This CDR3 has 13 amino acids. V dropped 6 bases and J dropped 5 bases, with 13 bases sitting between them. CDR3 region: CASSHGDVTEAFF. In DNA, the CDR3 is TGTGCCAGCAGCCACGGGGATGTAACTGAAGCTTTCTTT.

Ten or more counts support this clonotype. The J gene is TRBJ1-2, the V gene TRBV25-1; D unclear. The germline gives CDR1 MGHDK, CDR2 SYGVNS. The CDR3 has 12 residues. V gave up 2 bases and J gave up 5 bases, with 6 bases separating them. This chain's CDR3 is CASSEQNYGYTF. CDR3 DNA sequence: TGTGCCAGCAGTGAACAGAATTATGGCTACACCTTC.

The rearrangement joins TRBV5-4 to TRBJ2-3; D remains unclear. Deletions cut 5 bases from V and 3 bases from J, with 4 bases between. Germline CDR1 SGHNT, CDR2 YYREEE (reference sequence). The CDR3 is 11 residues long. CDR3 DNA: TGTGCCAGCAGAACAACAGATACGCAGTATTTT. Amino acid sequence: CASRTTDTQYF.

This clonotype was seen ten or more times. CDR3 sequence (DNA): TGTGCCAGCAGTGAACAGGGCGTTTCACCCCTCCACTTT. It codes for CASSEQGVSPLHF. The V and J genes are TRBV25-1 and TRBJ1-6, with D possibly being TRBD1 (5 bases). The V gene's germline CDR1 is MGHDK and CDR2 SYGVNS. The CDR3 totals 13 residues. V lost 2 bases, J lost 9 bases, and 8 bases lay in between.